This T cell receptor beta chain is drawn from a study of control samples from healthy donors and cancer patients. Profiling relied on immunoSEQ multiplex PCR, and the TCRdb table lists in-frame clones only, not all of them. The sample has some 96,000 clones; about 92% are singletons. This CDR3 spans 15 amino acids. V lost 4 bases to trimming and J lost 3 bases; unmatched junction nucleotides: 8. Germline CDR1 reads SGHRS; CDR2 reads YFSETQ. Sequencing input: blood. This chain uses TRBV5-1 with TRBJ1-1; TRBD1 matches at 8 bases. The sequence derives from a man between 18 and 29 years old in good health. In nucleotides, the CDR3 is TGCGCCAGCAGCCCAGACGGACAGGGTTACACTGAAGCTTTCTTT. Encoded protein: CASSPDGQGYTEAFF.